This T cell receptor (beta chain) originates from a study of T-cell reconstitution after alpha-beta-depleted transplantation in children (dated by TCRdb to the mid-2010s). Describing the broader study: Using TCR repertoire profiling, the study followed T-cell immune reconstitution in a quantitative way in children after TCRalphabeta/CD19-depleted allogeneic hematopoietic cell transplantation. On the study overall, not on this receptor specifically: The apparently early alphabetaT-cell count recovery about two months after transplant was reportedly dependent on only several hundred rapidly expanded clones derived from non-depleted graft cells. The frequencies of hyperexpanded clones fell over the following months, and after one year, T-cell counts and TCRbeta diversity were mostly attributed to newly produced T cells. The high TCRbeta diversity at day 60 in some patients was ascribed to recipient T cells and intrathymic progenitors that had survived conditioning.

The treatment or condition label, read with the paper, signifies: allogeneic hematopoietic cell transplantation with graft depleted of TCRalphabeta T cells and CD19 B cells. TCRalphabeta/CD19-depleted allogeneic hematopoietic cell grafts were given to the transplant recipients, all of whom were children. The library was prepared using PCR. Sequenced using an Illumina HiSeq 2500. Molecular barcoding was employed in the preparation of TCR libraries, with unique molecular identifiers being used to normalize TCRbeta repertoire quantification. TCRdb reprocessing: public reads trimmed at Q25 with fastp, clones called with MiXCR, in-frame beta chains kept. Entries are consolidated by CDR3 protein sequence, retaining the most common genes and DNA. The sample profile shows a few hundred thousand distinct CDR3 sequences; around 7.3% of them were found once. The ten largest clones capture approximately 9% of the sample.

Comments on this clonotype: Its target antigen remains unknown. Base qualities were left out, and no much larger clone turns up one base away.

From its cysteine to its phenylalanine, the CDR3 spans 16 amino acids. The kept DNA is CDR3 alone, 48 bases in frame from the first base. Trimming takes 6 bases off V and 10 bases off J; junction bases not matched to a gene: 16. The germline V gene sets CDR1 to SGHAT and CDR2 to FQNNGV. Sequencing was performed on peripheral blood, taken 360 days after TCRalphabeta/CD19-depleted stem cell transplant. The TCR sequence derives from a female patient aged 2 to 10 who had a stem cell transplant for Fanconi anemia, so the T cells may come from the graft donor. The chain was built from TRBV11-2 and TRBJ2-1, with 9 bases matching TRBD1. The sequence in DNA is TGTGCCAGCAGAAACCCGGGACAGGGTATTGCACAGGAGCAGTTCTTC. It encodes CASRNPGQGIAQEQFF.